Presented here are 14 T cell receptor beta chains from one specimen sequenced in a study of CD8+ T cells in alopecia areata. Extracted from the samples, RNA was reverse transcribed into cDNA to serve as the sequencing template. Clones were read by immunoSEQ multiplex PCR, and TCRdb kept only the in-frame ones, dropping some. The repertoire holds about 190,000 clones, with approximately 56% as singletons. Treatment given: oral pan-JAK inhibitor, 5-10 mg twice daily. The sequenced sample was CD4+ T cells sorted from blood, obtained at week 4, from a patient treated with tofacitinib. The receptors were gathered from a human donor with alopecia areata.

The CDR3 sequence: CSVVWTDTQYF. CDR3 sequence (DNA): TGCAGCGTTGTCTGGACAGATACGCAGTATTTT. The rearrangement uses TRBV29-1 and TRBJ2-3; no definite D call. The CDR3 runs 11 residues. Trimming left V 4 bases short and J 3 bases short, with 5 bases between. Germline assignment: CDR1 SQVTM and CDR2 ANQGSEA.

The sample holds a few counts of this clone. The chain uses TRBV7-2 and TRBJ2-5; tentatively, D is TRBD2 (7 bases). Trimming took off 5 bases at V and 4 bases at J, with 14 bases between the two ends. Germline values: CDR1 SGHTA, CDR2 FQGNSA. The CDR3 is 14 residues long. CDR3 DNA sequence: TGTGCCAGCAGCCGAGAACGGGGGGCAGAGACCCAGTACTTC. Its translation: CASSRERGAETQYF.

V gene TRBV5-4 combines with J gene TRBJ1-1, with no clear D. Per the germline V gene, CDR1 is SGHNT and CDR2 is YYREEE (reference sequence). Trimming took off 0 bases at V and 3 bases at J, with 12 bases between the two ends. The CDR3 runs 15 residues. The chain's CDR3 is CASSLVPGGDTEAFF. The CDR3, as DNA: TGTGCCAGCAGCTTGGTTCCTGGCGGGGACACTGAAGCTTTCTTT.

This clone was recorded only once. V usage is TRBV5-4 and J usage is TRBJ2-1, with D possibly matching TRBD1 (5 bases). Deletions cut 0 bases from V and 7 bases from J, with 8 bases between. Germline CDR1 is SGHNT and CDR2 is YYREEE (reference sequence). The CDR3 runs to 13 residues. This chain's CDR3 is CASSLAQGNEQFF. In nucleotides, the CDR3 is TGTGCCAGCAGCTTGGCTCAGGGAAATGAGCAGTTCTTC.

A few counts support this clone. The chain has TRBV29-1 and TRBJ2-1; 8 bases map to TRBD1. The CDR3 has 15 amino acids. With V trimmed by 5 bases and J by 0 bases, 6 bases remained unmatched. Germline loops: CDR1 SQVTM, CDR2 ANQGSEA. CDR3 amino acids: CSVSTGGSSYNEQFF. The DNA for the CDR3 is TGCAGCGTTTCCACAGGGGGGAGCTCCTACAATGAGCAGTTCTTC.

V gene TRBV2 combines with J gene TRBJ1-2; TRBD1 aligns across 8 bases. Germline loops: CDR1 SNHLY, CDR2 FYNNEI. V shed 4 bases and J 7 bases; nucleotides not matched to a gene: 5. The CDR3 extends over 13 amino acids. CDR3 region: CASSGTGIVGYTF. Written as DNA, the CDR3 is TGTGCCAGCAGTGGGACAGGGATCGTTGGCTACACCTTC.

For this clone: Other DNA sequences in the same sample also yield this CDR3. The gene calls are TRBV5-1 and TRBJ2-6; possibly TRBD1 for D (6 bases). Germline V gene sequence: CDR1 SGHRS, CDR2 YFSETQ. The V end was cut by 4 bases, the J end by 4 bases, with 12 bases between. CDR3 length equals 15 residues. Here the CDR3 DNA reads TGCGCCAGCAGCCCACAGGGTGCCGGGGCCAACGTCCTGACTTTC. It is translated as CASSPQGAGANVLTF.

This clone was recorded a few times. The chain is built from TRBV19 and TRBJ2-4; the match to TRBD2 covers 11 bases. V dropped 4 bases and J dropped 8; count of bases not matched to a gene: 7. The CDR3 totals 15 residues. Germline CDR1 reads LNHDA; CDR2 reads SQIVND (reference sequence). The CDR3 region has the DNA TGTGCCAGTAGTAAGACTAGCGGGACGGTTGACATTCAGTACTTC. It is translated as CASSKTSGTVDIQYF.

This clone has a handful of counts. This chain joins TRBV29-1 and TRBJ2-2; 9 bases line up with TRBD2. The germline CDR1 and CDR2 sequences are SQVTM and ANQGSEA. The length of the CDR3 is 16 residues. Losses at the gene ends were 5 bases for V and 2 bases for J; bases not matched to a gene: 9. CDR3 sequence (DNA): TGCAGCGTTCATTCTAGCGGGGCCACCAACACCGGGGAGCTGTTTTTT. Its protein is CSVHSSGATNTGELFF.

J is TRBJ2-7 and V is TRBV25-1; 8 nucleotides match TRBD1. Germline CDR1 MGHDK, CDR2 SYGVNS. The trim removed 10 bases at V and 5 bases at J, leaving 13 bases unmatched. The CDR3 sequence is 14 residues long. The CDR3 region is CAIRHPTGAHEQYF. CDR3 bases: TGTGCCATCCGCCACCCGACAGGGGCCCACGAGCAGTACTTC.

The chain is built from TRBV10-3 and TRBJ2-5; D gene unclear. The germline gives CDR1 ENHRY, CDR2 SYGVKD. This CDR3 has 13 residues. CDR3 in DNA: TGTGGCAAAGACCGGGCCCACCAAGAGACCCAGTACTTC. This sequence encodes CGKDRAHQETQYF.

The CDR3 protein is CASSTLAGGRETQYF. In DNA form, the CDR3 reads TGTGCCAGCAGCACCCTAGCGGGAGGGAGAGAGACCCAGTACTTC. The chain uses TRBV11-2 and TRBJ2-5; 12 nucleotides match TRBD2. V dropped 5 bases and J dropped 4; count of bases not matched to a gene: 5. Germline loops: CDR1 SGHAT, CDR2 FQNNGV. CDR3 size: 15 residues. Using reference TRBV11-2 and TRBJ2-5 for the parts outside the CDR3, the full variable domain is EAGVAQSPRYKIIEKRQSVAFWCNPISGHATLYWYQQILGQGPKLLIQFQNNGVVDDSQLPKDRFSAERLKGVDSTLKIQPAKLEDSAVYLCASSTLAGGRETQYFGPGTRLLVL.

The rearrangement uses TRBV29-1 and TRBJ1-1, with D maybe TRBD1 (5 bases). Germline CDR1 is SQVTM and CDR2 is ANQGSEA. This CDR3 contains 14 residues. V was clipped by 4 bases and J by 1 base, with 13 bases between them. Here the CDR3 reads CSVAFRAQNTEAFF. In DNA form, the CDR3 reads TGCAGCGTTGCCTTCAGGGCGCAGAACACTGAAGCTTTCTTT.

The rearrangement joins TRBV4-2 to TRBJ1-2, with 7 bases identical to TRBD1. The CDR3 is 15 amino acids. V was clipped by 0 bases and J by 2 bases; unmatched bases: 3. CDR1 is LGHNA and CDR2 is YNFKEQ in the germline V gene. CDR3: CASSQDEGQNYGYTF. CDR3 sequence (DNA): TGTGCCAGCAGCCAAGATGAGGGACAGAACTATGGCTACACCTTC.